These 4 T cell receptor beta chains share one sample of origin, sequenced in a study of Graves' ophthalmopathy and Graves' hyperthyroidism (dated by TCRdb to the late 2010s). TCRdb records Illumina HiSeq 2000 as the sequencer. TCR beta CDR3 regions were amplified from RNA transcripts for repertoire sequencing. HTBI primers and the Qiagen OneStep RT-PCR kit were used in a first-round RT-PCR, which was followed by a second-round multiplex PCR, size selection and purification. In TCRdb, the public reads were trimmed at Q25 with fastp and aligned with MiXCR, with productive beta chains retained. A single entry per CDR3 protein holds the most common genes and DNA from its merged rows. Across this sample there are 350,000 to 450,000 distinct CDR3 sequences, with around 20% seen only once. The top ten constitute approximately 1.4% of the sample. Sequenced sample: peripheral blood. The receptor source for this set is a woman younger than 35 with Graves' ophthalmopathy. Donor details come from another sample of the same person, matched by shared clones.

This rearrangement joins TRBV4-3 to TRBJ2-5, with a weak D call TRBD1 (5 bases). The V and J ends lost 0 bases and 4 bases respectively, with 12 bases between them. Germline V CDR1 and CDR2: LGHNA, YSLEER. There are 15 residues in the CDR3. The CDR3 DNA sequence: TGCGCCAGCAGCCAAGACGCCAGGGTGGGAGAGACCCAGTACTTC. It is translated as CASSQDARVGETQYF.

This clonotype has ten or more counts. The rearrangement uses TRBV6-4 and TRBJ1-2; 10 positions match TRBD1. Looked up from germline, CDR1 is MRHNA and CDR2 is SNTAGT. This CDR3 has 15 amino acids. V shed 6 bases and J 5 bases; nucleotides not matched to a gene: 9. CDR3: CASRPDRGQVYGYTF. The DNA for the CDR3 is TGTGCCAGCAGGCCCGACAGGGGGCAAGTTTATGGCTACACCTTC.

This clonotype was found a few times. A much larger clone lies a single base off, so this may be a read error. This chain joins TRBV18 and TRBJ2-5, with TRBD1 identical over 11 bases. This CDR3 spans 14 amino acids. Losses at the gene ends were 6 bases for V and 5 bases for J; bases not matched to a gene: 5. Germline loops: CDR1 KGHSH, CDR2 LQKENI. The CDR3 nucleotides are TGTGCCAGCTCCCCGGACAGGGGGCATGAGACCCAGTACTTC. This sequence encodes CASSPDRGHETQYF. The full variable domain, completed using reference TRBV18 and TRBJ2-5, is NAGVMQNPRHLVRRRGQEARLRCSPMKGHSHVYWYRQLPEEGLKFMVYLQKENIIDESGMPKERFSAEFPKEGPSILRIQQVVRGDSAAYFCASSPDRGHETQYFGPGTRLLVL.

This clonotype was counted many times. The chain uses TRBV6-1 and TRBJ1-1; D unresolved. This CDR3 contains 15 residues. Germline lookup yields CDR1 MNHNS and CDR2 SASEGT. V lost 5 bases and J lost 1, with 14 bases in between. CDR3 DNA: TGTGCCAGCAGTACACTTTACCGGGGGAACACTGAAGCTTTCTTT. It encodes CASSTLYRGNTEAFF.